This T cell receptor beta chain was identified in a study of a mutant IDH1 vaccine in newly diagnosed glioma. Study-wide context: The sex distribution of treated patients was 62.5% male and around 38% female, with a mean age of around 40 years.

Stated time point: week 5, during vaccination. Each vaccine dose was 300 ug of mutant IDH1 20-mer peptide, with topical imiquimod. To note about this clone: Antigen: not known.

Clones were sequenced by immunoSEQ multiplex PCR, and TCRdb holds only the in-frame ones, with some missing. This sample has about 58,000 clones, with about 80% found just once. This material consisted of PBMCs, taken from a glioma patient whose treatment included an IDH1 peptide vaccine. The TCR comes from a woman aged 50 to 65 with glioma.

CDR3 DNA: TGTGCCAGCAGCGGAAGGTCGACAGGGCCAGGCTACACCTTC. Translated, it gives CASSGRSTGPGYTF. The chain joins TRBV5-4 to TRBJ1-2, with 7 bases lining up with TRBD1. CDR1 and CDR2 from the germline V gene are SGHNT and YYREEE (reference sequence). This CDR3 comprises 14 residues. The V and J ends lost 4 bases and 8 bases, in that order; junction bases with no gene match: 11. Using reference TRBV5-4 and TRBJ1-2 for the parts outside the CDR3, the full variable domain is ETGVTQSPTHLIKTRGQQVTLRCSSQSGHNTVSWYQQALGQGPQFIFQYYREEENGRGNFPPRFSGLQFPNYSSELNVNALELDDSALYLCASSGRSTGPGYTFGSGTRLTVV.